This is a list of T cell receptor beta chains from one sample in a study of monozygotic twins with cystic fibrosis. Libraries were prepared by immunoSEQ multiplex PCR; TCRdb keeps only in-frame clonotypes and omits some of them. The table lists 30,000 to 40,000 clones, roughly 97% of them singletons. Sequencing was performed on blood. The receptor source for this set is a girl aged 2-10 years with cystic fibrosis. CDR3s include the opening cysteine and the closing phenylalanine or tryptophan. D genes are given only for firm matches. Not every row has a clone size; where given, it reads once, few, many or a size class.

CDR3 length: 13
V gene: TRBV4-1
clone size: NA
J gene: TRBJ2-1
D gene: NA
CDR3 protein: CASSRQVGVMQFF
CDR3 DNA: TGCGCCAGCAGCCGACAGGTCGGGGTGATGCAGTTCTTC

CDR3 length: 19
V gene: TRBV19
clone size: NA
J gene: TRBJ2-2
D gene: TRBD2
CDR3 protein: CASSIRGLAGLSNTGELFF
CDR3 DNA: TGTGCCAGTAGTATTCGGGGACTAGCGGGACTATCGAACACCGGGGAGCTGTTTTTT

CDR3 length: 14
V gene: TRBV6-5
clone size: NA
J gene: TRBJ2-7
D gene: NA
CDR3 protein: CASKETRSSYEQYF
CDR3 DNA: TGTGCCAGCAAAGAGACTCGAAGCTCCTACGAGCAGTACTTC

CDR3 length: 14
V gene: TRBV27
clone size: NA
J gene: TRBJ1-5
D gene: TRBD1
CDR3 protein: CASSLGQGSQPQHF
CDR3 DNA: TGTGCCAGCAGTTTGGGACAGGGATCTCAGCCCCAGCATTTT

CDR3 length: 14
V gene: TRBV6-5
clone size: NA
J gene: TRBJ2-5
D gene: NA
CDR3 protein: CASSKAGFQETQYF
CDR3 DNA: TGTGCCAGCAGTAAGGCAGGCTTCCAAGAGACCCAGTACTTC

CDR3 length: 15
V gene: TRBV9
clone size: NA
J gene: TRBJ1-5
D gene: NA
CDR3 protein: CASSVEDGTNQPQHF
CDR3 DNA: TGTGCCAGCAGCGTAGAGGACGGAACCAATCAGCCCCAGCATTTT

CDR3 length: 11
V gene: TRBV5-4
clone size: NA
J gene: TRBJ1-2
D gene: NA
CDR3 protein: CASSLFGGYTF
CDR3 DNA: TGTGCCAGCAGCTTGTTTGGTGGCTACACCTTC

CDR3 length: 14
V gene: TRBV6-1
clone size: once
J gene: TRBJ1-2
D gene: NA
CDR3 protein: CASSSPLRLYGYTF
CDR3 DNA: TGTGCCAGCAGCTCACCCTTGAGGCTCTATGGCTACACCTTC

CDR3 length: 16
V gene: TRBV29-1
clone size: NA
J gene: TRBJ2-2
D gene: TRBD2
CDR3 protein: CSVNLAGGRNTGELFF
CDR3 DNA: TGCAGCGTCAACTTAGCGGGAGGCCGAAACACCGGGGAGCTGTTTTTT

CDR3 length: 12
V gene: TRBV30
clone size: NA
J gene: TRBJ2-1
D gene: NA
CDR3 protein: CAWTGSYNEQFF
CDR3 DNA: TGTGCCTGGACCGGGAGTTACAATGAGCAGTTCTTC

CDR3 length: 15
V gene: TRBV4-1
clone size: NA
J gene: TRBJ2-7
D gene: NA
CDR3 protein: CASSDFKGPLYEQYF
CDR3 DNA: TGCGCCAGCAGCGACTTTAAGGGACCTTTATACGAGCAGTACTTC

CDR3 length: 14
V gene: TRBV7-2
clone size: NA
J gene: TRBJ2-2
D gene: TRBD2
CDR3 protein: CASSYAGGTGELFF
CDR3 DNA: TGTGCCAGCAGCTACGCGGGGGGTACCGGGGAGCTGTTTTTT

CDR3 length: 14
V gene: TRBV29-1
clone size: NA
J gene: TRBJ1-1
D gene: NA
CDR3 protein: CSAAAGLRNTEAFF
CDR3 DNA: TGCAGCGCCGCCGCGGGACTCAGGAACACTGAAGCTTTCTTT

CDR3 length: 13
V gene: TRBV5-4
clone size: NA
J gene: TRBJ2-1
D gene: TRBD1
CDR3 protein: CASNDRGRNEQFF
CDR3 DNA: TGTGCCAGCAACGACAGGGGGCGAAATGAGCAGTTCTTC

CDR3 length: 15
V gene: TRBV30
clone size: NA
J gene: TRBJ1-4
D gene: NA
CDR3 protein: CAWSRNGATNEKLFF
CDR3 DNA: TGTGCCTGGAGTAGGAACGGAGCAACTAATGAAAAACTGTTTTTT

CDR3 length: 13
V gene: TRBV5-5
clone size: NA
J gene: TRBJ2-2
D gene: NA
CDR3 protein: CASSLGGLGELFF
CDR3 DNA: TGTGCCAGCAGCTTGGGAGGGCTCGGGGAGCTGTTTTTT

CDR3 length: 16
V gene: TRBV15
clone size: NA
J gene: TRBJ1-4
D gene: NA
CDR3 protein: CATSKARGRGDEKLFF
CDR3 DNA: TGTGCCACCAGCAAGGCCAGAGGGCGTGGGGATGAAAAACTGTTTTTT

CDR3 length: 18
V gene: TRBV10-3
clone size: NA
J gene: TRBJ2-1
D gene: NA
CDR3 protein: CAISDSKTITSSYNEQFF
CDR3 DNA: TGTGCCATCAGTGATTCAAAAACGATTACCAGCTCCTACAATGAGCAGTTCTTC

CDR3 length: 14
V gene: TRBV7-9
clone size: NA
J gene: TRBJ1-3
D gene: NA
CDR3 protein: CASTPRGSGNTIYF
CDR3 DNA: TGTGCCAGCACCCCCCGAGGGTCTGGAAACACCATATATTTT

CDR3 length: 13
V gene: TRBV4-1
clone size: NA
J gene: TRBJ1-2
D gene: NA
CDR3 protein: CASSQGGAVGYTF
CDR3 DNA: TGCGCCAGCAGCCAAGGGGGGGCGGTCGGCTACACCTTC

CDR3 length: 14
V gene: TRBV5-1
clone size: NA
J gene: TRBJ1-2
D gene: NA
CDR3 protein: CASSLDRVNYGYTF
CDR3 DNA: TGCGCCAGCAGCTTGGACAGGGTAAACTATGGCTACACCTTC

CDR3 length: 13
V gene: TRBV30
clone size: NA
J gene: TRBJ1-1
D gene: NA
CDR3 protein: CAWSVQYFTEAFF
CDR3 DNA: TGTGCCTGGAGTGTACAGTATTTTACTGAAGCTTTCTTT

CDR3 length: 15
V gene: TRBV9
clone size: NA
J gene: TRBJ1-2
D gene: NA
CDR3 protein: CASSARGWEGYGYTF
CDR3 DNA: TGTGCCAGCAGCGCCCGGGGGTGGGAAGGCTATGGCTACACCTTC

CDR3 length: 15
V gene: TRBV19
clone size: NA
J gene: TRBJ2-2
D gene: TRBD2
CDR3 protein: CASKGLAGDSGELFF
CDR3 DNA: TGTGCCAGTAAGGGACTAGCGGGAGATAGCGGGGAGCTGTTTTTT

CDR3 length: 15
V gene: TRBV28
clone size: NA
J gene: TRBJ2-7
D gene: TRBD1
CDR3 protein: CASSFLTGGSYEQYF
CDR3 DNA: TGTGCCAGCAGTTTCTTAACAGGGGGCTCCTACGAGCAGTACTTC

CDR3 length: 14
V gene: TRBV6-5
clone size: NA
J gene: TRBJ2-7
D gene: NA
CDR3 protein: CASAAGRNSYEQYF
CDR3 DNA: TGTGCCAGCGCTGCGGGGCGGAACTCCTACGAGCAGTACTTC

CDR3 length: 15
V gene: TRBV25-1
clone size: once
J gene: TRBJ2-1
D gene: NA
CDR3 protein: CASSGGGQDYNEQFF
CDR3 DNA: TGTGCCAGCAGTGGGGGGGGACAGGACTACAATGAGCAGTTCTTC

CDR3 length: 15
V gene: TRBV23-1
clone size: NA
J gene: TRBJ2-4
D gene: NA
CDR3 protein: CASRNSKGGKNIQYF
CDR3 DNA: TGCGCCAGCAGGAATTCGAAGGGGGGGAAAAACATTCAGTACTTC

CDR3 length: 13
V gene: TRBV10-2
clone size: NA
J gene: TRBJ2-1
D gene: NA
CDR3 protein: CASGTGTYNEQFF
CDR3 DNA: TGCGCCAGTGGGACTGGAACCTACAATGAGCAGTTCTTC

CDR3 length: 15
V gene: TRBV7-6
clone size: NA
J gene: TRBJ2-7
D gene: TRBD1
CDR3 protein: CASSSLGDRTHEQYF
CDR3 DNA: TGTGCCAGCAGCTCGCTAGGGGACAGGACCCACGAGCAGTACTTC

CDR3 length: 15
V gene: TRBV7-2
clone size: NA
J gene: TRBJ2-6
D gene: NA
CDR3 protein: CASIFRIAGANVLTF
CDR3 DNA: TGTGCCAGCATCTTCAGGATCGCTGGGGCCAACGTCCTGACTTTC

CDR3 length: 14
V gene: TRBV5-8
clone size: once
J gene: TRBJ1-5
D gene: NA
CDR3 protein: CASSLEAKGQPQHF
CDR3 DNA: TGTGCCAGCAGCTTGGAGGCAAAGGGCCAGCCCCAGCATTTT

CDR3 length: 18
V gene: TRBV5-6
clone size: NA
J gene: TRBJ2-1
D gene: TRBD2
CDR3 protein: CASSLETSGIPGVAEQFF
CDR3 DNA: TGTGCCAGCAGCTTGGAGACTAGCGGGATCCCGGGAGTAGCTGAGCAGTTCTTC

CDR3 length: 14
V gene: TRBV10-2
clone size: NA
J gene: TRBJ2-5
D gene: NA
CDR3 protein: CASSESWDPETQYF
CDR3 DNA: TGCGCCAGCAGTGAGTCGTGGGATCCAGAGACCCAGTACTTC

CDR3 length: 9
V gene: TRBV6-5
clone size: NA
J gene: TRBJ1-5
D gene: NA
CDR3 protein: CADGQPQHF
CDR3 DNA: TGTGCCGACGGCCAGCCCCAGCATTTT

CDR3 length: 15
V gene: TRBV14
clone size: NA
J gene: TRBJ2-5
D gene: NA
CDR3 protein: CASSQVDGSVVTQYF
CDR3 DNA: TGTGCCAGCAGCCAAGTTGACGGATCGGTGGTGACCCAGTACTTC